Shown below are 27 T cell receptor beta chains from a single sample sequenced in a study of cytomegalovirus exposure and HLA in healthy donors. PCR used 60 Vbeta primers and 13 Jbeta primers. Profiling relied on immunoSEQ multiplex PCR, and the TCRdb table lists in-frame clones only, not all of them. The sample comprises more than 90,000 clones, 80% to 85% of which are singletons, and roughly 4% rests with the top ten. The sequencing sample was made of PBMCs. The receptor source for this set is a woman aged 70-85 years in good health and CMV-seropositive.

This clone was observed a single time. The chain couples TRBV18 to TRBJ2-5; D is unresolved. The V end lost 5 bases, the J end lost 2 bases, and 6 bases lay between the germline ends. Germline CDR1 and CDR2: KGHSH and LQKENI. The CDR3 is made up of 12 amino acids. CDR3 bases: TGTGCCAGCTCAGGCGGTCAAGAGACCCAGTACTTC. Its protein is CASSGGQETQYF. Drawing the rest from reference TRBV18 and TRBJ2-5, the complete variable domain is NAGVMQNPRHLVRRRGQEARLRCSPMKGHSHVYWYRQLPEEGLKFMVYLQKENIIDESGMPKERFSAEFPKEGPSILRIQQVVRGDSAAYFCASSGGQETQYFGPGTRLLVL.

V is TRBV4-3 and J is TRBJ2-7, with 9 nucleotides matching TRBD2. V lost 0 bases and J lost 0; bases outside the gene matches: 0. Germline lookup yields CDR1 LGHNA and CDR2 YSLEER. The CDR3 has 15 amino acids. The CDR3 loop reads CASSQDSGSSYEQYF. The DNA for the CDR3 is TGCGCCAGCAGCCAAGATAGCGGGAGCTCCTACGAGCAGTACTTC.

This rearrangement joins TRBV14 to TRBJ2-7, with 11 positions matching TRBD1. Germline V lookup: CDR1 SGHDN, CDR2 FVKESK. V shed 4 bases, J shed 7 bases, and the junction held 9 bases outside the gene matches. The CDR3 spans 15 residues. CDR3: CASSPLRTGGREQYF. The CDR3 DNA reads as TGTGCCAGCAGCCCTTTGAGGACAGGGGGCAGGGAGCAGTACTTC.

V usage is TRBV10-3 and J usage is TRBJ2-3; TRBD1 is a possible D gene (5 bases). The CDR3 runs to 14 residues. Between the trimmed V and J ends, which lost 1 base and 2 bases, there was a span of 7 bases. Germline values: CDR1 ENHRY, CDR2 SYGVKD. The CDR3 spells CAISEWGHTDTQYF. The CDR3 coding sequence is TGTGCCATCAGTGAGTGGGGCCACACAGATACGCAGTATTTT.

The rearrangement joins TRBV5-4 to TRBJ1-2, with TRBD1 identical over 7 bases. Trimming cost V 0 bases and J 8 bases; bases outside gene matches: 4. This CDR3 is 13 amino acids long. Germline V gene lookup returns CDR1 SGHNT and CDR2 YYREEE (reference sequence). The CDR3 DNA reads TGTGCCAGCAGCTTGGACAGGGGAAACGGCTACACCTTC. This codes for CASSLDRGNGYTF.

This chain joins TRBV28 and TRBJ2-5; 7 nucleotides agree with TRBD2. V gave up 6 bases and J gave up 5 bases; unmatched junction bases: 18. The CDR3 sequence is 17 residues long. Germline V gene sequence: CDR1 MDHEN, CDR2 SYDVKM. CDR3 region: CASRPLTGGSARETQYF. The CDR3 DNA follows: TGTGCCAGCAGGCCCCTCACGGGCGGGAGTGCGAGGGAGACCCAGTACTTC.

The chain uses TRBV5-1 and TRBJ1-1, with D maybe TRBD1 (6 bases). Germline-derived CDR1 and CDR2 are SGHRS and YFSETQ. V shed 4 bases and J shed 2 bases, with 9 bases lying between them. CDR3 length: 13 residues. The chain's CDR3 is CASSAGTNTEAFF. The CDR3 coding sequence is TGCGCCAGCAGCGCAGGGACAAACACTGAAGCTTTCTTT.

The V gene is TRBV19, the J gene TRBJ2-5; weak D call: TRBD1 (6 bases). The assigned J gene may be wrong: the sequence end matches TRBJ2-7 better. This CDR3 spans 15 amino acids. From germline, CDR1 is LNHDA and CDR2 SQIVND (reference sequence). CDR3 in DNA: TGTGCCAGTAGCTGGGAAGGGGGACCCAACTACGAGCAGTACTTC. Its translation is CASSWEGGPNYEQYF.

This chain uses TRBV28 with TRBJ2-7, with 9 bases lining up with TRBD2. The germline V gene has CDR1 MDHEN and CDR2 SYDVKM. CDR3 length equals 14 residues. V shed 10 bases, J shed 2 bases, and the junction held 9 bases outside the gene matches. The CDR3 sequence is CATSRSGSPYEQYF. The CDR3 nucleotides read TGTGCCACCTCCCGTAGCGGGAGTCCCTACGAGCAGTACTTC.

Concerning this clone itself: An end of the junction does not agree with germline; a read error may underlie this. The gene calls are TRBV7-9 and TRBJ2-7, with D hard to call. Germline loops: CDR1 SEHNR, CDR2 FQNEAQ (reference sequence). The CDR3 extends over 11 amino acids. The CDR3 DNA reads TGTTCCAGCAGCTTTCAGAACGAGCAGTACTTC. Residues: CSSSFQNEQYF.

The CDR3, as DNA: TGTGCCAGCAGCTTGATCCGGGGGAGCCCTTCTAGCTATGGCTACACCTTC. This gives the protein CASSLIRGSPSSYGYTF. The genes are TRBV5-6 and TRBJ1-2, with D possibly TRBD1 on 5 matching bases. Trimming cost V 1 base and J 4 bases, with 20 bases left between them. The CDR3 is made up of 17 amino acids. Per the germline V gene, CDR1 is SGHDT and CDR2 is YYEEEE.

This CDR3 is CASSPQTGGRTEAFF. The CDR3 DNA follows: TGTGCCAGTAGTCCCCAGACAGGGGGCCGAACTGAAGCTTTCTTT. This chain connects TRBV19 to TRBJ1-1; the match to TRBD1 covers 10 bases. Germline V gene sequence: CDR1 LNHDA, CDR2 SQIVND (reference sequence). The length of the CDR3 is 15 residues. With V trimmed by 5 bases and J by 5 bases, 8 bases remained unmatched.

V usage is TRBV5-8 and J usage is TRBJ2-7; the match to TRBD2 covers 12 bases. Germline V gene lookup returns CDR1 SGHTS and CDR2 YDEGEE. V lost 4 bases, J lost 2 bases, and 1 base stayed unmatched. The CDR3 has 14 amino acids. The chain's CDR3 is CASSLAGGTYEQYF. In DNA form, the CDR3 reads TGTGCCAGCAGCCTAGCGGGGGGGACCTACGAGCAGTACTTC.

V and J are TRBV2 and TRBJ2-1; 8 nucleotides agree with TRBD2. Per germline, CDR1 SNHLY and CDR2 FYNNEI. V lost 2 bases and J lost 9; bases outside the gene matches: 9. The CDR3 has 15 amino acids. CDR3 in amino acids: CASSEQAGGVGEQFF. CDR3 nucleotide sequence: TGTGCCAGCAGTGAACAGGCGGGAGGTGTGGGTGAGCAGTTCTTC.

V usage is TRBV2 and J usage is TRBJ2-3, with D perhaps matching TRBD1 (7 bases). CDR3 length equals 15 residues. Per germline, CDR1 SNHLY and CDR2 FYNNEI. V lost 9 bases, J lost 4 bases, and 20 bases lay in between. CDR3 DNA: TGTGCCAGTCTAGGGGGCGGGATCGGTTCAGATACGCAGTATTTT. It translates to CASLGGGIGSDTQYF. The whole variable domain, remainder taken from reference TRBV2 and TRBJ2-3, is EPEVTQTPSHQVTQMGQEVILRCVPISNHLYFYWYRQILGQKVEFLVSFYNNEISEKSEIFDDQFSVERPDGSNFTLKIRSTKLEDSAMYFCASLGGGIGSDTQYFGPGTRLTVL.

On this clone: The sample carries other DNA sequences with the same CDR3. The chain carries TRBV7-9 and TRBJ2-7, with D maybe TRBD1 (6 bases). V lost 0 bases to trimming and J lost 3 bases, with 6 bases between them. The CDR3 has 13 amino acids. The germline CDR1 and CDR2 sequences are SEHNR and FQNEAQ (reference sequence). CDR3 in DNA: TGTGCCAGCAGCTTAGCAGGGGGCTACGAGCAGTACTTC. As protein: CASSLAGGYEQYF.

The chain links TRBV19 to TRBJ2-2; tentative D call: TRBD1 (6 bases). The CDR3 runs 14 residues. V lost 4 bases to trimming and J lost 6 bases, with 12 bases between them. In germline, CDR1 is LNHDA, CDR2 SQIVND (reference sequence). This CDR3 reads CASSTRGRAGELFF. The CDR3 DNA sequence: TGTGCCAGTAGTACCAGGGGACGAGCCGGGGAGCTGTTTTTT.

The CDR3 reads CASGSGLLYGYTF. In DNA, the CDR3 is TGTGCTAGTGGTTCGGGACTACTCTATGGCTACACCTTC. The chain employs TRBV12-5 and TRBJ1-2, with D possibly matching TRBD1 (5 bases). The length of the CDR3 is 13 residues. Germline CDR1 reads LGHNT; CDR2 reads FRNRAP. V was shortened by 4 bases and J by 4 bases, with 10 bases between the two germline ends.

Only a few counts were recorded for this clone. The gene calls are TRBV5-4 and TRBJ2-5; 9 nucleotides align to TRBD2. Germline CDR1 reads SGHNT; CDR2 reads YYREEE (reference sequence). V shed 0 bases, J shed 3 bases, and the junction held 6 bases outside the gene matches. The CDR3 is 16 residues long. For the CDR3, the DNA is TGTGCCAGCAGCTTGGGGGGCGGGAGGGCCAAAGAGACCCAGTACTTC. Amino acid sequence: CASSLGGGRAKETQYF. The entire variable domain, with the rest obtained from reference TRBV5-4 and TRBJ2-5, is as follows: ETGVTQSPTHLIKTRGQQVTLRCSSQSGHNTVSWYQQALGQGPQFIFQYYREEENGRGNFPPRFSGLQFPNYSSELNVNALELDDSALYLCASSLGGGRAKETQYFGPGTRLLVL.

The chain recombines TRBV27 with TRBJ2-7; 7 nucleotides line up with TRBD2. CDR1 and CDR2 from the germline V gene are MNHEY and SMNVEV (reference sequence). The CDR3 is made up of 17 amino acids. After removal of 2 bases from V and 0 bases from J, the junction contained 10 bases not matched to a gene. The CDR3 coding sequence is TGTGCCAGCAGTTTAAATCCAGGTCCGGGGGGCTCCTACGAGCAGTACTTC. Residues: CASSLNPGPGGSYEQYF.

The chain carries TRBV7-9 and TRBJ1-5; D is unresolved. The germline CDR1 and CDR2 sequences are SEHNR and FQNEAQ (reference sequence). This CDR3 has 15 residues. Trimming removed 1 base from V and 4 bases from J, with 11 bases in between. The CDR3 nucleotides read TGTGCCAGCAGCTTAGGGGCGGGTCAGAATCAGCCCCAGCATTTT. Protein product: CASSLGAGQNQPQHF.

The chain combines TRBV4-2 with TRBJ1-2; 8 nucleotides match TRBD1. Trimming cost V 3 bases and J 3 bases; bases outside gene matches: 9. Germline V CDR1 and CDR2: LGHNA, YNFKEQ. The CDR3 extends over 16 amino acids. In DNA, the CDR3 is TGTGCCAGCAGCCACGGAAACAGGGGGGCCGACTATGGCTACACCTTC. This codes for CASSHGNRGADYGYTF.

The chain links TRBV7-2 to TRBJ2-3; D remains unclear. Germline CDR1 is SGHTA and CDR2 is FQGNSA. The V gene lost 2 bases and the J gene lost 2 bases, with 8 bases spanning the gap. This CDR3 spans 14 amino acids. CDR3 sequence reads: CASSLRENTDTQYF. Written as DNA, the CDR3 is TGTGCCAGCAGCTTAAGAGAGAACACAGATACGCAGTATTTT. The entire variable domain, with the rest obtained from reference TRBV7-2 and TRBJ2-3, is as follows: GAGVSQSPSNKVTEKGKDVELRCDPISGHTALYWYRQSLGQGLEFLIYFQGNSAPDKSGLPSDRFSAERTGGSVSTLTIQRTQQEDSAVYLCASSLRENTDTQYFGPGTRLTVL.

This chain links TRBV11-2 with TRBJ1-1; tentatively, D is TRBD1 (6 bases). The CDR3 sequence is 18 residues long. Germline V CDR1 and CDR2: SGHAT, FQNNGV. With 2 bases removed from V and 7 bases from J, the gap between germline ends came to 26 bases. The CDR3 sequence is CASSLTVGGAPYEIEAFF. In DNA, the CDR3 is TGTGCCAGCAGCTTAACGGTAGGGGGGGCGCCGTATGAAATTGAAGCTTTCTTT.

V usage is TRBV30 and J usage is TRBJ2-7, with 9 bases aligning to TRBD1. CDR3 size: 15 residues. The V and J ends lost 1 base and 2 bases, in that order; junction bases with no gene match: 6. Germline CDR1 is GTSNPN and CDR2 is SVGIG (reference sequence). The DNA for the CDR3 is TGTGCCTGGAGTGGTAGACAGGGGGGGGCCTACGAGCAGTACTTC. This codes for CAWSGRQGGAYEQYF. Drawing the rest from reference TRBV30 and TRBJ2-7, the complete variable domain is SQTIHQWPATLVQPVGSPLSLECTVEGTSNPNLYWYRQAAGRGLQLLFYSVGIGQISSEVPQNLSASRPQDRQFILSSKKLLLSDSGFYLCAWSGRQGGAYEQYFGPGTRLTVT.

The chain has TRBV19 and TRBJ1-5, with D possibly being TRBD1 (5 bases). Germline-derived CDR1 and CDR2 are LNHDA and SQIVND (reference sequence). The CDR3 contains 14 residues. The ends were cut back, 6 bases at V and 3 bases at J, with 12 bases in the middle. In DNA form, the CDR3 reads TGTGCCAGTAGGACCTTGACAGACAATCAGCCCCAGCATTTT. This codes for CASRTLTDNQPQHF.

V usage is TRBV28 and J usage is TRBJ1-3; 7 bases align to TRBD1. Losses at the gene ends were 5 bases for V and 5 bases for J; bases not matched to a gene: 9. This CDR3 is 15 amino acids long. Germline V gene data show CDR1 as MDHEN and CDR2 as SYDVKM. DNA of the CDR3: TGTGCCAGCAGTGCAACAGGGGACTTTCGAAACACCATATATTTT. Its translation is CASSATGDFRNTIYF.